A single sample is the source of the 32 T cell receptor beta chains below, sequenced in a study of T cells in Graves' hyperthyroidism and ophthalmopathy. Amplification of TCR beta CDR3 regions used RNA as the template. The study used the HTBI primer set for a first-round RT-PCR of the TCR CDR3. TCRdb ran MiXCR on the multiplex PCR reads and lists one entry per CDR3 protein. Of 500,000 to 600,000 distinct CDR3 sequences in the sample, just over 45% are singletons; the top ten hold around 20%. The sequenced sample was peripheral blood or thyroid tissue (not recorded which). These receptor sequences come from an adult woman with Graves' disease, either hyperthyroidism or ophthalmopathy (not recorded which).

The chain joins TRBV5-1 to TRBJ1-5; D is unresolved. CDR3 length equals 14 residues. V shed 4 bases and J shed 2 bases, with 10 bases lying between them. CDR1 and CDR2 from the germline V gene are SGHRS and YFSETQ. The chain's CDR3 is CASSTRPGNQPQHF. The CDR3 nucleotides read TGCGCCAGCAGCACCCGTCCCGGCAATCAGCCCCAGCATTTT.

This clonotype has at least ten counts. The chain employs TRBV20-1 and TRBJ2-2; 9 bases agree with TRBD2. The CDR3 runs 17 residues. Trimming at V came to 0 bases and at J to 2 bases, leaving 7 bases not matched to a gene. Looked up from germline, CDR1 is DFQATT and CDR2 is SNEGSKA (reference sequence). CDR3 region: CSARDEAGGPNTGELFF. The CDR3 DNA reads as TGCAGTGCTAGAGATGAGGCGGGAGGGCCAAACACCGGGGAGCTGTTTTTT.

The chain couples TRBV30 to TRBJ2-7; TRBD2 agrees at 7 bases. The CDR3 totals 13 residues. Germline V gene data show CDR1 as GTSNPN and CDR2 as SVGIG (reference sequence). V shed 2 bases, J shed 2 bases, and the junction held 3 bases outside the gene matches. CDR3 protein: CAWSWTRPYEQYF. The CDR3 DNA is TGTGCCTGGAGTTGGACTAGGCCCTACGAGCAGTACTTC.

In this sample, this clonotype turned up many times. The rearrangement links TRBV20-1 to TRBJ1-5; D gene uncertain. Trimming took off 5 bases at V and 7 bases at J, with 3 bases between the two ends. The CDR3 has 9 residues. Germline values: CDR1 DFQATT, CDR2 SNEGSKA (reference sequence). The CDR3 spells CSAGQPQHF. The CDR3 DNA follows: TGCAGTGCTGGGCAGCCCCAGCATTTT.

The chain employs TRBV6-1 and TRBJ1-5; D is perhaps TRBD1 (6 bases). Germline lookup yields CDR1 MNHNS and CDR2 SASEGT. The CDR3 consists of 14 residues. Trimming cost V 2 bases and J 3 bases, with 8 bases left between them. CDR3 region: CASSEWTVNQPQHF. Written as DNA, the CDR3 is TGTGCCAGCAGTGAATGGACAGTCAATCAGCCCCAGCATTTT.

This clonotype has just a few counts. The chain carries TRBV10-3 and TRBJ1-5, with TRBD1 identical over 10 bases. Germline trimming cut 4 bases from V and 5 bases from J; bases unmatched to any gene: 2. There are 14 residues in the CDR3. Germline V gene data show CDR1 as ENHRY and CDR2 as SYGVKD. The CDR3 sequence: CAISGGTGDQPQHF. The CDR3 region has the DNA TGTGCCATCAGTGGTGGGACAGGGGATCAGCCCCAGCATTTT.

This clonotype appeared many times. The rearrangement links TRBV5-1 to TRBJ1-1, with a tentative D call TRBD1 (6 bases). Trimming removed 7 bases from V and 4 bases from J, with 17 bases in between. From germline, CDR1 is SGHRS and CDR2 YFSETQ. The CDR3 is 14 amino acids. This chain's CDR3 is CASAGNRASTEAFF. The CDR3 nucleotides read TGCGCCAGCGCAGGTAACAGGGCATCCACTGAAGCTTTCTTT.

This clonotype occurred a few times. V is TRBV11-2 and J is TRBJ2-2; 10 nucleotides line up with TRBD1. The CDR3 runs to 14 residues. The V and J ends lost 3 bases and 7 bases, in that order; junction bases with no gene match: 2. Germline values: CDR1 SGHAT, CDR2 FQNNGV. Here the CDR3 DNA reads TGTGCCAGCAGCTTGGACAGGGGGAACGGGGAGCTGTTTTTT. Its translation is CASSLDRGNGELFF. The full variable domain, rest sourced from reference TRBV11-2 and TRBJ2-2, is EAGVAQSPRYKIIEKRQSVAFWCNPISGHATLYWYQQILGQGPKLLIQFQNNGVVDDSQLPKDRFSAERLKGVDSTLKIQPAKLEDSAVYLCASSLDRGNGELFFGEGSRLTVL.

The rearrangement uses TRBV6-5 and TRBJ1-2; maybe TRBD1 (6 bases). Per the germline V gene, CDR1 is MNHEY and CDR2 is SVGAGI. The CDR3 has 15 residues. V lost 4 bases, J lost 6 bases, and 18 bases lay in between. The CDR3 DNA sequence: TGTGCCAGCAGTTCCAAAGGGGGAGTGGAAGATGGCTACACCTTC. Its translation: CASSSKGGVEDGYTF.

This clonotype was counted at least ten times. The CDR3 region is CAIGQGQETQYF. The CDR3 DNA sequence: TGTGCCATCGGGCAGGGGCAAGAGACCCAGTACTTC. This chain uses TRBV10-3 with TRBJ2-5; D possibly corresponds to TRBD1 (6 bases). Per germline, CDR1 ENHRY and CDR2 SYGVKD. CDR3 length: 12 residues. V was pared by 8 bases and J by 2 bases, with 9 bases between.

This clonotype was seen ten or more times. The chain couples TRBV2 to TRBJ2-7; a weak D match, TRBD1 (6 bases). Germline CDR1 reads SNHLY; CDR2 reads FYNNEI. The CDR3 has 13 residues. Trimming took 7 bases from V and 7 from J, leaving 17 bases between them. The CDR3 is CASTAGALREQYF. CDR3 bases: TGTGCCAGCACGGCAGGGGCGTTACGGGAGCAGTACTTC.

The CDR3 region is CASSASGENTIYF. The DNA of the CDR3 is TGTGCCAGCAGCGCTAGCGGAGAGAACACCATATATTTT. The gene calls are TRBV6-4 and TRBJ1-3; D remains ambiguous. The germline gives CDR1 MRHNA, CDR2 SNTAGT. This CDR3 is built from 13 residues. V gave up 6 bases and J gave up 7 bases, with 13 bases separating them.

This sequence joins TRBV10-3 and TRBJ2-5; TRBD1 or TRBD2 may be the D gene (5 bases each). Germline CDR1 ENHRY, CDR2 SYGVKD. The CDR3 length is 15 residues. V shed 6 bases and J shed 9 bases, with 23 bases lying between them. The CDR3, as DNA: TGTGCCATCAGCAATGGGACGGAGAGCAATCAGCCCCAGTACTTC. This gives the protein CAISNGTESNQPQYF.

Of note for this clonotype: Germline is not matched at one junction end, which may reflect a read error. The V and J genes are TRBV10-1 and TRBJ2-7; D is unresolved. Germline V gene lookup returns CDR1 WNHNN and CDR2 SYGVQD (reference sequence). This CDR3 comprises 17 residues. The CDR3, as DNA: TGTGCCAGCTCACCACTGAGCGTGGCCCCTCCTAACTACGAGCAGTACTTC. It translates to CASSPLSVAPPNYEQYF.

This clonotype was observed a single time. V is TRBV2 and J is TRBJ1-1; 11 positions agree with TRBD1. There are 18 residues in the CDR3. The germline CDR1 and CDR2 sequences are SNHLY and FYNNEI. J was trimmed by 0 bases and V by 7 bases; bases with no gene match: 13. Written as DNA, the CDR3 is TGTGCCAGCACCACTGGACAGGGGGCAGGTAATGTGAACACTGAAGCTTTCTTT. As protein: CASTTGQGAGNVNTEAFF.

This clonotype was detected many times. The chain has TRBV24-1 and TRBJ1-1; D call uncertain. The germline gives CDR1 KGHDR, CDR2 SFDVKD. V lost 4 bases to trimming and J lost 3 bases, with 8 bases between them. This CDR3 is built from 13 residues. The CDR3 DNA reads TGTGCCACCAGTGACCTCGGCTACACTGAAGCTTTCTTT. Its translation: CATSDLGYTEAFF.

This clonotype has a count of ten or more. V and J are TRBV7-2 and TRBJ1-1; the match to TRBD1 covers 7 bases. The germline gives CDR1 SGHTA, CDR2 FQGNSA. The CDR3 loop spans 14 amino acids. V dropped 5 bases and J dropped 9; count of bases not matched to a gene: 12. The CDR3 DNA reads TGTGCCAGCAGCGCATACCGGGACAGAATAAAAGCTTTCTTT. It specifies CASSAYRDRIKAFF.

Many counts were recorded for this clonotype. V gene TRBV13 combines with J gene TRBJ2-5, with unresolved D. This CDR3 has 16 amino acids. Trimming took off 2 bases at V and 2 bases at J, with 15 bases between the two ends. CDR1 and CDR2 from the germline V gene are PRHDT and FYEKMQ (reference sequence). The CDR3 DNA follows: TGTGCCAGCAGCTTATCGGATGGCGGCATACAAGAGACCCAGTACTTC. Its protein is CASSLSDGGIQETQYF.

The chain carries TRBV20-1 and TRBJ2-5; 12 bases line up with TRBD1. The germline gives CDR1 DFQATT, CDR2 SNEGSKA (reference sequence). This CDR3 has 13 residues. CDR3 DNA sequence: TGCAGCTCGGGACAGGGGGCGCGTGAGACCCAGTACTTC. Translation gives CSSGQGARETQYF.

This clonotype was recorded only once. The J gene is TRBJ2-6, the V gene TRBV20-1; D remains unclear. The germline CDR1 and CDR2 sequences are DFQATT and SNEGSKA (reference sequence). Trimming took off 6 bases at V and 0 bases at J, with 12 bases between the two ends. The length of the CDR3 is 15 residues. CDR3 DNA: TGCAGTGCCCCCCCCCAGGACTCTGGGGCCAACGTCCTGACTTTC. This sequence encodes CSAPPQDSGANVLTF.

This clonotype was detected only once. J is TRBJ1-2 and V is TRBV29-1; maybe TRBD1 (6 bases). The CDR3 consists of 16 residues. Trimming pared 3 bases from V and 0 bases from J, leaving 17 bases between. Looked up from germline, CDR1 is SQVTM and CDR2 is ANQGSEA. The CDR3 coding sequence is TGCAGCGTTGACCCAGGGGCACTTTCTGCTAACTATGGCTACACCTTC. Protein product: CSVDPGALSANYGYTF.

This clonotype was seen a single time. The genes are TRBV28 and TRBJ1-4; D is perhaps TRBD1 (6 bases). CDR1 is MDHEN, CDR2 SYDVKM, per germline. The CDR3 extends over 14 amino acids. The V and J ends lost 4 bases and 4 bases respectively, with 10 bases between them. This chain's CDR3 is CASSSGHRNEKLFF. CDR3 bases: TGTGCCAGCAGTTCGGGACACCGTAATGAAAAACTGTTTTTT.

This sequence joins TRBV14 and TRBJ2-7; a weak D match, TRBD2 (5 bases). Trimming stripped 6 bases from V and 3 bases from J, with 18 bases between. The CDR3 has 15 residues. Germline V gene sequence: CDR1 SGHDN, CDR2 FVKESK. The CDR3 DNA follows: TGTGCCAGCAGGTCTTCAACGGACTTAATCTACGAGCAGTACTTC. Protein: CASRSSTDLIYEQYF.

This clonotype was counted many times. The genes are TRBV20-1 and TRBJ2-5, with D tentatively TRBD2 (6 bases). Germline CDR1 and CDR2: DFQATT and SNEGSKA (reference sequence). Trimming shortened V by 5 bases and J by 7 bases, and 14 bases separated the two germline ends. The CDR3 consists of 12 residues. As DNA, the CDR3 is TGCAGTGCTGGGGACTCACACGGGACCCAGTACTTC. Amino acids: CSAGDSHGTQYF.

The DNA for the CDR3 is TGTGCCAGCAGCTCGTCCGGGGGGCAAGAGACCCAGTACTTC. Amino acid sequence: CASSSSGGQETQYF. The chain couples TRBV25-1 to TRBJ2-5; 7 positions agree with TRBD2. The CDR3 is 14 residues long. Germline V lookup: CDR1 MGHDK, CDR2 SYGVNS. With V trimmed by 6 bases and J by 2 bases, 6 bases remained unmatched.

About this clonotype: It is likely a read error, because the conserved phenylalanine at the end of the CDR3 is missing. It is unclear where the CDR3 begins or ends on the DNA, so no DNA is shown, and the CDR3 is as TCRdb lists it. The V call is TRBV11-2, the J call TRBJ2-7; TRBD2, the D gene given by the table, was not confirmed from the DNA. Both ends counted, the CDR3 spans 8 residues. CDR1 is SGHAT and CDR2 is FQNNGV in the germline V gene. CDR3: CASSLAAG.

This clonotype was detected many times. V gene TRBV6-6 combines with J gene TRBJ1-5, with D perhaps matching TRBD1 (6 bases). The ends were cut back, 5 bases at V and 7 bases at J, with 18 bases in the middle. The CDR3 loop spans 15 amino acids. Germline lookup yields CDR1 MNHNY and CDR2 SVGAGI (reference sequence). The CDR3 sequence: CASSQYQGKGQPQHF. In DNA, the CDR3 is TGTGCCAGCAGTCAGTACCAGGGGAAGGGGCAGCCCCAGCATTTT.

The chain uses TRBV15 and TRBJ2-5; TRBD1 agrees at 9 bases. The CDR3 extends over 13 amino acids. V gave up 5 bases and J gave up 7 bases; unmatched junction bases: 5. The germline gives CDR1 LNHNV, CDR2 YYDKDF (reference sequence). The CDR3 sequence: CATSGRTGATQYF. CDR3 in DNA: TGTGCCACCAGCGGGAGGACAGGGGCGACCCAGTACTTC.

The gene calls are TRBV20-1 and TRBJ1-2; unclear D gene. The CDR3 runs to 14 residues. CDR1 and CDR2 (germline): DFQATT, SNEGSKA (reference sequence). V gave up 4 bases and J gave up 10 bases, with 22 bases separating them. CDR3 sequence (DNA): TGCAGTGCTAACCCTCCAGGAACCTCTTTTCTCTACACCTTC. It encodes CSANPPGTSFLYTF.

This clonotype was found many times. The chain is built from TRBV24-1 and TRBJ2-5, with a weak D call TRBD2 (5 bases). Germline lookup yields CDR1 KGHDR and CDR2 SFDVKD. The CDR3 contains 15 residues. Trimming took off 4 bases at V and 4 bases at J, with 15 bases between the two ends. CDR3 sequence reads: CATSDPAGPGETQYF. The CDR3 coding sequence is TGTGCCACCAGTGACCCCGCGGGCCCGGGAGAGACCCAGTACTTC.

This clonotype was detected only once. The chain uses TRBV10-3 and TRBJ2-7, with D possibly being TRBD1 (6 bases). The CDR3 contains 12 residues. Germline loops: CDR1 ENHRY, CDR2 SYGVKD. This CDR3 reads CASMDSVNEQYF. The CDR3 DNA sequence: TGTGCTTCAATGGACAGCGTAAACGAGCAGTACTTC.

This clonotype appeared many times. This chain joins TRBV20-1 and TRBJ2-7; tentatively, D is TRBD2 (6 bases). The V end was cut by 0 bases, the J end by 2 bases, with 17 bases between. Per germline, CDR1 DFQATT and CDR2 SNEGSKA (reference sequence). The CDR3 is 16 residues long. The CDR3 DNA sequence: TGCAGTGCTAGAGATCCGCTGGTAGCGGAACCCTACGAGCAGTACTTC. Translation: CSARDPLVAEPYEQYF.